The present entry profiles one T cell receptor beta chain with its context. This entry belongs to a study of cytomegalovirus exposure and HLA in healthy donors. PCR primers comprised 60 Vbeta and 13 Jbeta primers. Clones were sequenced by immunoSEQ multiplex PCR, and TCRdb holds only the in-frame ones, with some missing. The sample includes some 110,000 clones, 13% to 15% of them seen just once. Germline CDR1 reads SNHLY; CDR2 reads FYNNEI. This CDR3 contains 15 residues. Unmatched junction bases numbered 9, after V lost 6 bases and J lost 8 bases. The genes are TRBV2 and TRBJ2-1, with 11 bases identical to TRBD2. The sample was PBMCs. This sequence originates from a female donor in good health and CMV-seronegative. The CDR3 DNA is TGTGCCAGCAGCCTAACTAGCGGGAGTTTCTATGAGCAGTTCTTC. Its protein is CASSLTSGSFYEQFF.